This T cell receptor beta chain is drawn from a study of CD8 T cell repertoires and HIV-1 epitope variants. Only in-frame clones appear in the TCRdb table, and some are missing; sequencing was by immunoSEQ multiplex PCR. The sample has more than 85,000 clones; roughly four fifths are singletons. V was trimmed by 6 bases and J by 6 bases, leaving 14 bases between them. CDR1 is MNHEY, CDR2 SVGAGI, per germline. The CDR3 consists of 13 residues. Sequenced sample: uncultured baseline CD8+ T cells from peripheral blood mononuclear cells (PBMCs). The J gene is TRBJ1-2, the V gene TRBV6-5, with D maybe TRBD1 (6 bases). The TCR comes from a male donor with HIV. CDR3 sequence (DNA): TGTGCCAGCAGGAGGGGGAAAGAGCATGGCTACACCTTC. Its translation is CASRRGKEHGYTF.